This T cell receptor (beta chain) is drawn from a study of CD8 T cells in Susac syndrome. Random hexamers were used to reverse transcribe an amount of roughly 0.45 to 1 ug RNA. The method of amplification for TCR beta CDR3 was immunoSEQ multiplex PCR, covering 54 Vbeta and 13 Jbeta. One entry per CDR3 protein, called by TCRdb with MiXCR from the immunoSEQ multiplex PCR reads. The table records 400,000 to 550,000 distinct CDR3 sequences, around 83% of them present only once. Sequencing of TCR beta, carried out with a high-throughput approach, was applied to CD8+ and CD4+ T cells from the blood. The CDR3 is 19 residues long. CDR1 and CDR2 from the germline V gene are SNHLY and FYNNEI. J was trimmed by 2 bases and V by 2 bases; bases with no gene match: 11.

This TCR was sampled from a human donor with multiple sclerosis. The sample was CD8+ T cells from PBMCs. V is TRBV2 and J is TRBJ2-6, with 8 bases matching TRBD1. In nucleotides, the CDR3 is TGTGCCAGCAGTGAAACCCACATCAGGGGGCGGGCTGGGGCCAACGTCCTGACTTTC. Protein: CASSETHIRGRAGANVLTF.